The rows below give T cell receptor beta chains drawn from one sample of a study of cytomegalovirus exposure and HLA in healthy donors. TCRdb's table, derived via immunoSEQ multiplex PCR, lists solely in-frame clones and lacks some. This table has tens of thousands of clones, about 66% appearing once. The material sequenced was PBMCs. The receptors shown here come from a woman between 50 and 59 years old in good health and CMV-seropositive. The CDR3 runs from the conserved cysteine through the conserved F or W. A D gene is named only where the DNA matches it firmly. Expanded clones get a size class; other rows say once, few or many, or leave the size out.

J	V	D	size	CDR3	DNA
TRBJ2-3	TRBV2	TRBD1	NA	CASTWTGGSDTQYF	TGTGCCAGCACTTGGACAGGGGGCTCAGATACGCAGTATTTT
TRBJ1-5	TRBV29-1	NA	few	CSVDVADQPQHF	TGCAGCGTTGATGTCGCGGATCAGCCCCAGCATTTT
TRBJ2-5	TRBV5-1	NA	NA	CASSLGQRMETQYF	TGCGCCAGCAGCCTCGGACAGAGAATGGAGACCCAGTACTTC
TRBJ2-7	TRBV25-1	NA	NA	CASSEWGQGTYEQYF	TGTGCCAGCAGTGAATGGGGACAAGGAACCTACGAGCAGTACTTC
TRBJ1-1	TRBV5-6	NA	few	CASSAYSEAFF	TGTGCCAGCAGCGCCTACTCCGAAGCTTTCTTT
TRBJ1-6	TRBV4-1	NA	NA	CASSDGPSLHNSPLHF	TGCGCCAGCAGCGATGGGCCCTCTTTACATAATTCACCCCTCCACTTT
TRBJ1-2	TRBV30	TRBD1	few	CAWSRDRPYGYTF	TGTGCCTGGAGCCGGGACAGGCCTTATGGCTACACCTTC
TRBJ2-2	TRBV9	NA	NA	CASSPGGLGTGELFF	TGTGCCAGCAGCCCGGGGGGCCTGGGAACCGGGGAGCTGTTTTTT
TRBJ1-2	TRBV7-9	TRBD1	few	CASSQSGGTGGYTF	TGTGCCAGCAGCCAATCAGGGGGAACTGGTGGCTACACCTTC
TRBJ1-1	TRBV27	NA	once	CASSATPTMNTEAFF	TGTGCCAGCAGTGCCACACCTACTATGAACACTGAAGCTTTCTTT
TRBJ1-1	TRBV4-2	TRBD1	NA	CASSQDGGQADTEAFF	TGTGCCAGCAGCCAAGATGGGGGACAGGCCGACACTGAAGCTTTCTTT
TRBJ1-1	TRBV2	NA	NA	CASRGEVNTEAFF	TGTGCCAGCAGAGGGGAAGTGAACACTGAAGCTTTCTTT
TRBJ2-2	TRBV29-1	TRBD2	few	CSVDSGRSTGELFF	TGCAGCGTAGATAGCGGGAGAAGCACCGGGGAGCTGTTTTTT
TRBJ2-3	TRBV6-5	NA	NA	CASSYRGTDTQYF	TGTGCCAGCAGTTACAGAGGCACAGATACGCAGTATTTT
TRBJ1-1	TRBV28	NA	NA	CASSLGRRNEAFF	TGTGCCAGCAGTTTAGGGCGGAGGAATGAAGCTTTCTTT
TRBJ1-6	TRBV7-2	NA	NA	CASSLARNSPLHF	TGTGCCAGCAGCTTAGCTCGGAATTCACCCCTCCACTTT
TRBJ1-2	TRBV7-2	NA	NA	CASFIGGKGYTF	TGTGCCAGCTTCATTGGGGGGAAAGGCTACACCTTC
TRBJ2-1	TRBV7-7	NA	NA	CASSLGAEGKQFF	TGTGCCAGCAGCTTAGGTGCAGAGGGTAAGCAGTTCTTC
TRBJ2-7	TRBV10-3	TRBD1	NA	CAISESTLRDRYEQYF	TGTGCCATCAGTGAGTCGACTCTGAGGGACAGATACGAGCAGTACTTC
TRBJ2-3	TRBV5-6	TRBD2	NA	CASSLVAGGLSSDTQYF	TGTGCCAGCAGCTTGGTTGCGGGGGGTCTTTCCTCTGATACGCAGTATTTT
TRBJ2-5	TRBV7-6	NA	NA	CASSLGRGGETQYF	TGTGCCAGCAGCTTAGGCAGGGGTGGGGAGACCCAGTACTTC
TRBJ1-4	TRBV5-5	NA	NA	CASSWGENEKLFF	TGTGCCAGCAGCTGGGGAGAGAATGAAAAACTGTTTTTT
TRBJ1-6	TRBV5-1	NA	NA	CASSLGGERNSPLHF	TGCGCCAGCAGCTTGGGGGGGGAGAGGAATTCACCCCTCCACTTT
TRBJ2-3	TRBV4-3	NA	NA	CASSQVQGQRPDTQYF	TGCGCTAGCAGCCAGGTACAGGGACAAAGGCCAGATACGCAGTATTTT
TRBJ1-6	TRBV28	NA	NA	CASSPARDTLFSYNSPLHF	TGTGCCAGCAGTCCCGCCCGGGACACTCTGTTCTCCTATAATTCACCCCTCCACTTT
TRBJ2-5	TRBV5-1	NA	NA	CASSFMGLGGETQYF	TGCGCCAGCAGCTTCATGGGTTTGGGGGGAGAGACCCAGTACTTC
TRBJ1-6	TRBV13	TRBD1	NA	CASSLRTGRNSPLHF	TGTGCCAGCAGCCTGAGGACAGGGCGGAATTCACCCCTCCACTTT
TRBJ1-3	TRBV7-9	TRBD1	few	CASSLSRGLTGNTIYF	TGTGCCAGCAGCTTGAGCAGGGGGCTGACTGGAAACACCATATATTTT
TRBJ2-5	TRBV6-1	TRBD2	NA	CASSEGSGGFGETQYF	TGTGCCAGCAGTGAAGGTAGCGGGGGGTTCGGAGAGACCCAGTACTTC
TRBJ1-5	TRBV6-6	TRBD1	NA	CASSPGQGILQPQHF	TGTGCCAGCAGCCCCGGACAGGGGATTTTGCAGCCCCAGCATTTT
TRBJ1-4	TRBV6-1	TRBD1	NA	CASSRDRGDEKLFF	TGTGCCAGCAGCCGGGACAGGGGGGACGAAAAACTGTTTTTT
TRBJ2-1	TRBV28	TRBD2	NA	CASSELAGGSEEQFF	TGTGCCAGCAGTGAACTAGCGGGGGGTTCGGAGGAGCAGTTCTTC
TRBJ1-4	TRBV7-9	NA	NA	CASSVTVSNEKLFF	TGTGCCAGCAGCGTCACAGTATCTAATGAAAAACTGTTTTTT
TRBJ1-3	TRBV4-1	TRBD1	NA	CASSPRYRGGNTIYF	TGCGCCAGCAGCCCCCGGTACAGGGGGGGAAACACCATATATTTT
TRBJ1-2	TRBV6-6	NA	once	CASSLSLVAGYTF	TGTGCCAGCAGTTTATCACTAGTAGCTGGCTACACCTTC
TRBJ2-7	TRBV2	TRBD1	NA	CASSERDRYYEQYF	TGTGCCAGCAGTGAACGGGACAGATACTACGAGCAGTACTTC
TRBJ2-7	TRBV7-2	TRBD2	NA	CATQLDNVQGGGNEYEQYF	TGTGCCACACAACTCGATAATGTGCAGGGCGGGGGTAATGAGTACGAGCAGTACTTC
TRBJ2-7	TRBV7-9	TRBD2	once	CASSLVLMRAGGNYEQYF	TGTGCCAGCAGCTTAGTATTAATGCGGGCGGGGGGGAACTACGAGCAGTACTTC
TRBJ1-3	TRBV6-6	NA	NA	CASTRQETGNTIYF	TGTGCCAGCACCCGACAGGAAACTGGAAACACCATATATTTT
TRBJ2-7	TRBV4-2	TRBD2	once	CASSPGLADSYEQYF	TGTGCCAGCAGCCCCGGACTAGCGGACTCCTACGAGCAGTACTTC
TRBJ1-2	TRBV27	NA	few	CASSTDGGYGYTF	TGTGCCAGCAGTACAGACGGGGGGTATGGCTACACCTTC
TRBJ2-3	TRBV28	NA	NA	CASTPQGWDTDTQYF	TGTGCCAGCACGCCCCAGGGTTGGGACACAGATACGCAGTATTTT
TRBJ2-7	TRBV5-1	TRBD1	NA	CASSSLTSRDRVVVRLYEQYF	TGCGCCAGCAGCTCGTTAACTTCCCGGGACAGGGTGGTTGTGCGCCTCTACGAGCAGTACTTC
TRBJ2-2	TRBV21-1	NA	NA	CAGSPRPTGLTGELFF	TGTGCCGGCAGCCCTCGCCCGACAGGACTCACCGGGGAGCTGTTTTTT
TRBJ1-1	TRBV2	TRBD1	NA	CASSAQGAFTEAFF	TGTGCCAGCAGTGCACAGGGGGCGTTCACTGAAGCTTTCTTT
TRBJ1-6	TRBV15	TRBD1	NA	CATSIDRGSNSPLHF	TGTGCCACCAGCATAGACAGGGGGAGTAATTCACCCCTCCACTTT
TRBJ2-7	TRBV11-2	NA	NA	CASSLADRQVGEQYF	TGTGCCAGCAGCTTAGCTGACCGACAGGTGGGCGAGCAGTACTTC
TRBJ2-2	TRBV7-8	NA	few	CATMGPNTGELFF	TGTGCAACAATGGGGCCAAACACCGGGGAGCTGTTTTTT
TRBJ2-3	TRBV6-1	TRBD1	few	CASTSGQGTDTQYF	TGTGCCAGCACGTCGGGACAGGGGACAGATACGCAGTATTTT
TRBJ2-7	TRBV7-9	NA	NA	CASSPRTTYEQYF	TGTGCCAGCAGCCCCCGGACAACCTACGAGCAGTACTTC
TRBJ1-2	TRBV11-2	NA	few	CASSFGRSYGYTF	TGTGCCAGCAGCTTCGGCAGGTCCTATGGCTACACCTTC
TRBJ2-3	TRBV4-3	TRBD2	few	CASSHGIDTSGGTDTQYF	TGCGCCAGCAGCCACGGAATCGACACTAGCGGGGGCACAGATACGCAGTATTTT
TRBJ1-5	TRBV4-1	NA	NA	CASSQEVGEAQPQHF	TGCGCCAGCAGCCAAGAAGTAGGAGAAGCGCAGCCCCAGCATTTT
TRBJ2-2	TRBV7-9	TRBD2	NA	CASSFPAGGFTGELFF	TGTGCCAGCAGCTTCCCAGCGGGGGGGTTCACCGGGGAGCTGTTTTTT
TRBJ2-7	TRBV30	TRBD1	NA	CASGQYEQYF	TGTGCCTCGGGACAGTACGAGCAGTACTTC
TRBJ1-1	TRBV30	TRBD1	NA	CAWSVQGDLPEAFF	TGTGCCTGGAGTGTACAGGGGGATCTTCCTGAAGCTTTCTTT
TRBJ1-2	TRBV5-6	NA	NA	CASSLGHQTGGYTF	TGTGCCAGCAGCTTGGGACACCAAACAGGGGGCTACACCTTC
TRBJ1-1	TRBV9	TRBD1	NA	CASGQGNTEAFF	TGTGCCAGCGGACAGGGTAATACTGAAGCTTTCTTT